Listed below are T cell receptor beta chains from one sample, sequenced in a study of CD8 T cells in ankylosing spondylitis. One entry per CDR3 protein, called by TCRdb with MiXCR from the 5' RACE reads. The top ten hold around 3.6% of the sample, which has 500,000 or so distinct CDR3 sequences, less than 6% seen once. Sequenced input: blood, either unsorted or a sorted T cell fraction (not recorded which). Every receptor here comes from a male donor with ankylosing spondylitis. Both conserved end residues are part of each CDR3. The D gene is left open where the match is weak. Size values are once, few and many counts, or a class for expanded clones, and some rows have none.

d_call j_call v_call clone_size cdr3_aa cdr3_nt
NA TRBJ1-1 TRBV6-6 many CASTLDTGTEAFF TGTGCCAGCACCCTAGACACCGGCACTGAAGCTTTCTTT
NA TRBJ1-1 TRBV7-3 many CASSLSQKPTTEAFF TGTGCCAGCAGCTTAAGCCAGAAACCGACCACTGAAGCTTTCTTT
TRBD2 TRBJ2-7 TRBV20-1 many CSARVILDPSGREYEQYF TGCAGTGCTAGAGTTATCCTAGACCCTAGCGGGAGAGAGTACGAGCAGTACTTC
TRBD2 TRBJ2-5 TRBV5-1 NA CASSLPRGAPETQYF TGCGCCAGCAGCTTGCCGCGGGGGGCCCCAGAGACCCAGTACTTC
NA TRBJ1-1 TRBV6-2/TRBV6-3 NA CASSFDLGLEAFF TGTGCCAGCAGTTTCGACTTGGGGCTTGAAGCTTTCTTT
NA TRBJ1-2 TRBV7-2 many CASSLTGINYGYTF TGTGCCAGCAGCTTAACAGGGATTAACTATGGCTACACCTTC
TRBD2 TRBJ2-1 TRBV20-1 many CSAKLLAGGNEQFF TGCAGTGCTAAACTCCTAGCGGGAGGGAATGAGCAGTTCTTC
NA TRBJ2-1 TRBV29-1 many CSAKPGTRYNEQFF TGCAGCGCTAAGCCCGGGACCCGGTACAATGAGCAGTTCTTC
NA TRBJ1-1 TRBV3-1 many CASSQRTANTEAFF TGTGCCAGCAGCCAGAGGACAGCGAACACTGAAGCTTTCTTT
TRBD2 TRBJ2-1 TRBV7-2 NA CASSRLGGGSYNEQFF TGTGCCAGCAGCCGCCTCGGGGGGGGCTCCTACAATGAGCAGTTCTTC
TRBD2 TRBJ2-2 TRBV19 NA CASTGLAGALNTGELFF TGTGCCAGCACTGGACTAGCGGGGGCCTTGAACACCGGGGAGCTGTTTTTT
NA TRBJ2-1 TRBV27 many CASRHRGGELNEQFF TGTGCCAGCAGGCACAGAGGGGGTGAACTGAATGAGCAGTTCTTC
NA TRBJ2-3 TRBV6-5 few CASSLSRGTGPLRTDTQYF TGTGCCAGCAGTTTGTCAAGGGGGACGGGACCCCTCCGCACAGATACGCAGTATTTT
TRBD1 TRBJ1-2 TRBV5-1 many CASSTGQGANYGYTF TGCGCCAGCAGCACCGGACAGGGGGCTAACTATGGCTACACCTTC
NA TRBJ2-3 TRBV20-1 many CSASPSNTQYF TGCAGTGCCAGCCCCTCGAATACGCAGTATTTT